Sequencing of this T cell receptor beta chain was carried out in a study of human T cells and chemical hapten exposure. Study details: Small volume differences among pooled libraries mainly caused per-sample TCR yield variation.

Per the study methods: Sample TCR counts, which ranged from about 20,000 to 750,000, had a median of 95,638. TCRdb called the RACE reads again in MiXCR, with one record for every CDR3 protein. The V and J calls here are based on TCRdb, not the publication. The table lists tens of thousands of distinct CDR3 sequences, 14% of them singletons. Documented time point: pre-sensitization, week 0. The treatment is: therapeutic diphenylcyclopropenone sensitization with weekly scalp DPC. Ten or more counts support this clonotype. CDR1 and CDR2 from the germline V gene are MDHEN and SYDVKM. The J segment lost 6 bases and the V segment lost 6 bases, leaving 10 bases of the junction unmatched. The CDR3 loop spans 15 amino acids.

The chain links TRBV28 to TRBJ2-7; TRBD2 agrees at 11 bases. The receptor's source is a woman between 45 and 65 years old with alopecia areata. Some clones in this sample may be carry-over from other donors' samples. Sample: whole blood, taken in connection with sensitization to the hapten diphenylcyclopropenone (DPC). CDR3 coding DNA: TGTGCCAGCAGCACTAGCGGGAGCCCTGCCCTCGAGCAGTACTTC. It specifies CASSTSGSPALEQYF.